This entry is about one TCR beta chain. This entry belongs to a study of shared clonotypes between healthy human individuals. Study details: Those who served as donors were two women and a few men between the ages of 18 and 49. Donors had three CD4 naive, three CD4 memory, two CD8 naive and one CD8 memory plate apiece.

Profiled with immunoSEQ multiplex PCR; TCRdb holds only in-frame clones, not every one. The table lists millions of clones, 85% to 95% of them singletons. All donors were healthy HIV-negative adults lacking recent acute infections or vaccinations. CD45RA-negative memory and CD45RA+ naive subsets were split from the CD4+ cells. The clonotype comes from a man between 18 and 35 years old in good health. Sequencing used naive CD4+ T cells sorted from blood. The subset here: CD45RA+ positively selected.

DNA for the CDR3: TGTGCCAGCAGCGTGGGACTAGGTACCCATGAGCAGTTCTTC. Protein: CASSVGLGTHEQFF. J is TRBJ2-1 and V is TRBV9; 8 bases line up with TRBD2. This CDR3 has 14 residues. Trimming cost V 2 bases and J 8 bases; bases outside gene matches: 6. Germline-derived CDR1 and CDR2 are SGDLS and YYNGEE.